The 10 T cell receptor beta chains listed next were all sequenced from one sample in a study of T cells in narcolepsy. Produced via immunoSEQ multiplex PCR; TCRdb's table is partial and in-frame only. Among about 31,000 clones, around 78% were seen once, and the ten largest hold over 1%. The sample comprised CD45RA- memory CD4+ T cells from PBMCs. These receptors originate from a human donor with narcolepsy.

This clone came up once. The rearrangement joins TRBV15 to TRBJ2-3; TRBD2 matches at 8 bases. The germline CDR1 and CDR2 sequences are LNHNV and YYDKDF (reference sequence). CDR3 size: 14 residues. After removal of 1 base from V and 6 bases from J, the junction contained 3 bases not matched to a gene. In DNA form, the CDR3 reads TGTGCCACCAGCAGAGCCGGGAGGGCTGATACGCAGTATTTT. Its translation is CATSRAGRADTQYF.

Regarding this clone: A read error may account for a junction end that differs from germline. This CDR3 is also generated by other DNA sequences in the sample. The chain is built from TRBV7-2 and TRBJ1-5; 7 bases map to TRBD1. The CDR3 has 16 residues. The germline V gene has CDR1 SGHTA and CDR2 FQGNSA. The CDR3 is CASSLATGLGNQPQHF. CDR3 sequence (DNA): TGTGCCAGCAGTTTAGCGACAGGGTTGGGCAATCAGCCCCAGCATTTT.

The chain joins TRBV7-9 to TRBJ2-4; tentatively, D is TRBD1 (6 bases). The CDR3 runs 16 residues. V lost 3 bases to trimming and J lost 0 bases, with 12 bases between them. Germline values: CDR1 SEHNR, CDR2 FQNEAQ (reference sequence). DNA for the CDR3: TGTGCCAGCAGCTTCGGACAGTATCTAGCCAAAAACATTCAGTACTTC. This sequence encodes CASSFGQYLAKNIQYF.

The rearrangement links TRBV7-6 to TRBJ2-5; 11 bases line up with TRBD2. J was trimmed by 5 bases and V by 3 bases; bases with no gene match: 2. The CDR3 consists of 14 residues. Per the germline V gene, CDR1 is SGHVS and CDR2 is FNYEAQ. Here the CDR3 DNA reads TGTGCCAGCAGCTTGTGGACTAGCGGGGAGACCCAGTACTTC. Translation gives CASSLWTSGETQYF.

The V call is TRBV6-5, the J call TRBJ1-3; D gene unclear. The V gene lost 5 bases and the J gene lost 0 bases, with 8 bases spanning the gap. CDR1 MNHEY and CDR2 SVGAGI come from the germline V gene. The CDR3 is 14 residues long. The CDR3 loop is CASSEVSSGNTIYF. CDR3 DNA: TGTGCCAGCAGTGAAGTAAGCTCTGGAAACACCATATATTTT.

This clone was counted a single time. The rearrangement joins TRBV2 to TRBJ2-1; a possible D gene is TRBD2 (5 bases). This CDR3 is built from 16 residues. Germline V CDR1 and CDR2: SNHLY, FYNNEI. V dropped 1 base and J dropped 3 bases, with 13 bases sitting between them. CDR3 amino acids: CASSEEGRRIYNEQFF. CDR3 nucleotides: TGTGCCAGCAGTGAAGAAGGAAGGAGGATCTACAATGAGCAGTTCTTC. Together with reference TRBV2 and TRBJ2-1, the CDR3 gives the full variable domain: EPEVTQTPSHQVTQMGQEVILRCVPISNHLYFYWYRQILGQKVEFLVSFYNNEISEKSEIFDDQFSVERPDGSNFTLKIRSTKLEDSAMYFCASSEEGRRIYNEQFFGPGTRLTVL.

This clone was detected a few times. This sequence joins TRBV5-5 and TRBJ1-5, with unresolved D. V gave up 3 bases and J gave up 3 bases, with 13 bases separating them. Germline CDR1 is SGHKS and CDR2 is YYEKEE (reference sequence). The CDR3 loop spans 15 amino acids. The CDR3 DNA is TGTGCCAGCAGCTCCCAGGAGGGCTACAATCAGCCCCAGCATTTT. Protein: CASSSQEGYNQPQHF. The whole variable domain, remainder taken from reference TRBV5-5 and TRBJ1-5, is DAGVTQSPTHLIKTRGQQVTLRCSPISGHKSVSWYQQVLGQGPQFIFQYYEKEERGRGNFPDRFSARQFPNYSSELNVNALLLGDSALYLCASSSQEGYNQPQHFGDGTRLSIL.

This chain joins TRBV30 and TRBJ1-2; tentatively, D is TRBD1 (6 bases). The CDR3 sequence is 12 residues long. Germline V gene sequence: CDR1 GTSNPN, CDR2 SVGIG (reference sequence). The V end lost 2 bases, the J end lost 6 bases, and 10 bases lay between the germline ends. In DNA, the CDR3 is TGTGCCTGGAGTCGACAGGTTGATGGCTACACCTTC. Its translation is CAWSRQVDGYTF.

The chain uses TRBV11-3 and TRBJ2-3; D is perhaps TRBD2 (5 bases). Germline CDR1 reads SGHNT; CDR2 reads YENEEA. The V end lost 3 bases, the J end lost 6 bases, and 13 bases lay between the germline ends. This CDR3 is 14 amino acids long. This CDR3 reads CASSFGVRGDTQYF. The CDR3 DNA sequence: TGTGCCAGCAGCTTCGGAGTCCGCGGGGATACGCAGTATTTT.

This clone was detected only once. The chain combines TRBV5-1 with TRBJ1-2; D is perhaps TRBD1 (6 bases). Germline CDR1 SGHRS, CDR2 YFSETQ. This CDR3 comprises 14 residues. Trimming took 2 bases from V and 4 from J, leaving 12 bases between them. CDR3 in DNA: TGCGCCAGCAGCTTCGCAGGGGTCGGCTATGGCTACACCTTC. Its translation: CASSFAGVGYGYTF.